A selection of T cell receptor beta chains follows, all from one sample in a study of blood T cell repertoires in COVID-19. Profiled with immunoSEQ multiplex PCR; TCRdb holds only in-frame clones, not every one. The sample includes roughly 160,000 clones, about 86% of them seen just once. Material: peripheral blood. The receptor source for this set is a man between 50 and 59 years old with active or convalescent COVID-19. Both conserved end residues are part of each CDR3. Fields, in order: clone size, D gene, J gene, V gene, CDR3 DNA, CDR3 protein. D genes are given only for firm matches. Some rows have no size entry. The others give once, few or many, or a class for an expanded clone.

clone size: once; D gene: -; J gene: TRBJ1-6; V gene: TRBV7-3; CDR3 DNA: TGTGCCAGCAGCTCTTCCGGGACAACAAATTCACCCCTCCACTTT; CDR3 protein: CASSSSGTTNSPLHF
clone size: -; D gene: -; J gene: TRBJ1-2; V gene: TRBV4-2; CDR3 DNA: TGTGCCAGCAGCCAAGTCGGAGTTAACTATGGCTACACCTTC; CDR3 protein: CASSQVGVNYGYTF
clone size: -; D gene: TRBD2; J gene: TRBJ2-2; V gene: TRBV5-6; CDR3 DNA: TGTGCCAGCAGCACCGGGACTAGCGGGGGAGGCCACACCGGGGAGCTGTTTTTT; CDR3 protein: CASSTGTSGGGHTGELFF
clone size: -; D gene: TRBD2; J gene: TRBJ2-1; V gene: TRBV7-6; CDR3 DNA: TGTGCCAGCAGCCATTTCCTAGCGGGAGGGCCAGATTCCTACAATGAGCAGTTCTTC; CDR3 protein: CASSHFLAGGPDSYNEQFF
clone size: -; D gene: -; J gene: TRBJ1-2; V gene: TRBV24-1; CDR3 DNA: TGTGCCACCAGTGGGTACGGGAACTATGGCTACACCTTC; CDR3 protein: CATSGYGNYGYTF
clone size: -; D gene: TRBD1; J gene: TRBJ1-5; V gene: TRBV2; CDR3 DNA: TGTGCCAGCAAAAAGGGACAGAACCAGCCCCAGCATTTT; CDR3 protein: CASKKGQNQPQHF
clone size: -; D gene: -; J gene: TRBJ1-3; V gene: TRBV29-1; CDR3 DNA: TGCAGCGTTGGACAGGATGGAAACACCATATATTTT; CDR3 protein: CSVGQDGNTIYF
clone size: -; D gene: TRBD2; J gene: TRBJ2-2; V gene: TRBV9; CDR3 DNA: TGTGCCAGCAGCGTAGGGAATAGCGGGCCGAACACCGGGGAGCTGTTTTTT; CDR3 protein: CASSVGNSGPNTGELFF
clone size: -; D gene: -; J gene: TRBJ1-4; V gene: TRBV24-1; CDR3 DNA: TGTGCCACCAGTGATTTCCCGGTAGAAAAACTGTTTTTT; CDR3 protein: CATSDFPVEKLFF
clone size: -; D gene: -; J gene: TRBJ1-2; V gene: TRBV3-1/TRBV3-2; CDR3 DNA: TGTGCCAGCAGTCAGATTTCAGGGGACTATGGCTACACCTTC; CDR3 protein: CASSQISGDYGYTF
clone size: -; D gene: -; J gene: TRBJ1-2; V gene: TRBV5-6; CDR3 DNA: TGTGCCAGCAGCTTGGCCACGGTATCGCCTGGCTACACCTTC; CDR3 protein: CASSLATVSPGYTF
clone size: -; D gene: -; J gene: TRBJ2-1; V gene: TRBV6-5; CDR3 DNA: TGTGCCAGCAGTTACTCGGAGGGTGCCGGACACAATGAGCAGTTCTTC; CDR3 protein: CASSYSEGAGHNEQFF
clone size: -; D gene: -; J gene: TRBJ1-4; V gene: TRBV29-1; CDR3 DNA: TGCAGCGTTGAAGATCTGAGTGAAAAACTGTTTTTT; CDR3 protein: CSVEDLSEKLFF
clone size: -; D gene: -; J gene: TRBJ2-1; V gene: TRBV6-1; CDR3 DNA: TGTGCCAGCAGTGAGGCAGGCTACTCCTACAATGAGCAGTTCTTC; CDR3 protein: CASSEAGYSYNEQFF
clone size: -; D gene: TRBD1; J gene: TRBJ1-6; V gene: TRBV25-1; CDR3 DNA: TGTGCCAGCAGTGAATCGACAGGGGGGCTTTCACCCCTCCACTTT; CDR3 protein: CASSESTGGLSPLHF
clone size: -; D gene: -; J gene: TRBJ2-1; V gene: TRBV7-8; CDR3 DNA: TGTGCCAGCAGCTTAGCATTGTGGCAGCGATACAATGAGCAGTTCTTC; CDR3 protein: CASSLALWQRYNEQFF
clone size: -; D gene: -; J gene: TRBJ1-5; V gene: TRBV4-2; CDR3 DNA: TGTGCCAGCAGCCAAGAGCTCCGTAGAAGCAATCAGCCCCAGCATTTT; CDR3 protein: CASSQELRRSNQPQHF
clone size: -; D gene: TRBD2; J gene: TRBJ2-3; V gene: TRBV19; CDR3 DNA: TGTGCCAGTAGTATAGAGCGGGAGTACTCAGATACGCAGTATTTT; CDR3 protein: CASSIEREYSDTQYF
clone size: -; D gene: TRBD2; J gene: TRBJ2-7; V gene: TRBV7-9; CDR3 DNA: TGTGCCAGCAGCTTAGCGCGGGAGGCCGTACTCTCCTACGAGCAGTACTTC; CDR3 protein: CASSLAREAVLSYEQYF
clone size: -; D gene: -; J gene: TRBJ1-3; V gene: TRBV19; CDR3 DNA: TGTGCCAGTAGTGTGACAGTATTTGGAAACACCATATATTTT; CDR3 protein: CASSVTVFGNTIYF
clone size: few; D gene: TRBD1; J gene: TRBJ1-3; V gene: TRBV9; CDR3 DNA: TGTGCCAGCAGCGTAGACGCGGGACAGGGGGTGAGAGCGTCCGGAAACACCATATATTTT; CDR3 protein: CASSVDAGQGVRASGNTIYF
clone size: -; D gene: TRBD1; J gene: TRBJ1-1; V gene: TRBV29-1; CDR3 DNA: TGCAGCGTATCCGGGACAGGGAGCACTGAAGCTTTCTTT; CDR3 protein: CSVSGTGSTEAFF
clone size: -; D gene: -; J gene: TRBJ1-4; V gene: TRBV4-2; CDR3 DNA: TGTGCCAGCAGCCAAGATTCAGGGTTTGTAAAACTGTTTTTT; CDR3 protein: CASSQDSGFVKLFF
clone size: -; D gene: -; J gene: TRBJ2-3; V gene: TRBV9; CDR3 DNA: TGTGCCAGCAGCGCGCAGCGGCCCGGCACAGATACGCAGTATTTT; CDR3 protein: CASSAQRPGTDTQYF
clone size: few; D gene: -; J gene: TRBJ2-5; V gene: TRBV18; CDR3 DNA: TGTGCCAGCTCATCCGAAGAGACCCAGTACTTC; CDR3 protein: CASSSEETQYF
clone size: -; D gene: -; J gene: TRBJ2-1; V gene: TRBV6-6; CDR3 DNA: TGTGCCAGCAGTTATATATCCAATGAGCAGTTCTTC; CDR3 protein: CASSYISNEQFF
clone size: -; D gene: TRBD1; J gene: TRBJ1-6; V gene: TRBV6-5; CDR3 DNA: TGTGCCAGCAGGCTTCACGGAGGGGGCGGGGGGACCCTCCACTTT; CDR3 protein: CASRLHGGGGGTLHF
clone size: once; D gene: TRBD1; J gene: TRBJ2-4; V gene: TRBV9; CDR3 DNA: TGTGCCAGCAGCGTGCAACCGGGACAGGGTAACATTCAGTACTTC; CDR3 protein: CASSVQPGQGNIQYF
clone size: -; D gene: -; J gene: TRBJ2-2; V gene: TRBV5-1; CDR3 DNA: TGCGCCAGCAGCCCGTCAGTTGCGGGGAGCGGGGAGCTGTTTTTT; CDR3 protein: CASSPSVAGSGELFF
clone size: -; D gene: TRBD1; J gene: TRBJ2-5; V gene: TRBV29-1; CDR3 DNA: TGCAGCGCAACGACAGGGCGGTATGAGGAGACCCAGTACTTC; CDR3 protein: CSATTGRYEETQYF
clone size: -; D gene: -; J gene: TRBJ2-5; V gene: TRBV21-1; CDR3 DNA: TGTGCCAGCAGCGAGACTAGCGGGGGTAGGGAGACCCAGTACTTC; CDR3 protein: CASSETSGGRETQYF
clone size: -; D gene: -; J gene: TRBJ1-1; V gene: TRBV3-1/TRBV3-2; CDR3 DNA: TGTGCCAGCAGCCCATACATGAACACTGAAGCTTTCTTT; CDR3 protein: CASSPYMNTEAFF
clone size: -; D gene: -; J gene: TRBJ1-5; V gene: TRBV18; CDR3 DNA: TGTGCCAGCTCACCTCCGCCGGGGGGCAGAAGCAATCAGCCCCAGCATTTT; CDR3 protein: CASSPPPGGRSNQPQHF
clone size: -; D gene: TRBD1; J gene: TRBJ1-5; V gene: TRBV9; CDR3 DNA: TGTGCCAGCAGCGTAGAAGGGGACAGGGGCCAGCCCCAGCATTTT; CDR3 protein: CASSVEGDRGQPQHF
clone size: -; D gene: -; J gene: TRBJ1-4; V gene: TRBV9; CDR3 DNA: TGTGCCAGCAGCGTAGGGGCAGGGAGGTATGAAAAACTGTTTTTT; CDR3 protein: CASSVGAGRYEKLFF
clone size: -; D gene: -; J gene: TRBJ2-2; V gene: TRBV5-6; CDR3 DNA: TGTGCCAGCAGCTCATTACGGTTGACCGGGGAGCTGTTTTTT; CDR3 protein: CASSSLRLTGELFF
clone size: few; D gene: -; J gene: TRBJ2-7; V gene: TRBV6-2/TRBV6-3; CDR3 DNA: TGTGCCAGCAGTTACGCGGAGGGGACTTCTTTATCCTACGAGCAGTACTTC; CDR3 protein: CASSYAEGTSLSYEQYF